One TCR beta chain is described in this entry. In the authors' methods: Counts of nucleated cells, estimated from reference gene primer amplification, were obtained. Method: immunoSEQ multiplex PCR; TCRdb's copy keeps in-frame clones and lacks some. V, J and clone size derive from that table, while D and trimming were established from the DNA sequence. The sample holds just under 300,000 clones, more than 85% seen once. The data were taken from a study of blood T cell repertoires in COVID-19. Study-level information: Samples came from the United States, Italy and Spain, spanning acute and convalescent COVID-19. T cells, B-cell-depleted T cells, or PBMCs supplied cDNA or gDNA.

V was clipped by 5 bases and J by 8 bases, with 18 bases between them. Germline-derived CDR1 and CDR2 are MDHEN and SYDVKM. The CDR3 spans 14 residues. What was sequenced was peripheral blood. This clonotype was sampled from a man aged 65-85 years with acute or convalescent COVID-19. The genes are TRBV28 and TRBJ1-2; D might be TRBD1 (6 bases). In DNA form, the CDR3 reads TGTGCCAGCAGTGTGACGACCCTGACAGGCGGCTACACCTTC. It translates to CASSVTTLTGGYTF.